These T cell receptor beta chains were read from a single sample in a study of blood T cell repertoires in COVID-19. Using immunoSEQ multiplex PCR, the repertoire was profiled, and TCRdb retains in-frame clones only, with some absent. Of about 66,000 clones listed, around 83% are singletons. The specimen sequenced was peripheral blood. Source of these receptors: a man aged 50-59 years with active COVID-19. The CDR3 runs from the conserved cysteine through the conserved F or W. The D gene is left open where the match is weak.

j_call v_call d_call cdr3_aa
TRBJ2-1 TRBV11-3 NA CASSLGRGQHEQFF
TRBJ2-1 TRBV24-1 TRBD1 CATSDRTGSLNEQFF
TRBJ1-5 TRBV6-2/TRBV6-3 NA CASSSAPRPQHF
TRBJ1-2 TRBV9 NA CASSTWGGGANYGYTF
TRBJ1-2 TRBV6-5 NA CASSYSRDNYGYTF
TRBJ2-1 TRBV11-2 NA CASSGDRDYNEQFF
TRBJ1-6 TRBV6-5 NA CASSYTDTLKTLHF
TRBJ2-3 TRBV28 TRBD2 CASSLTSGRLNTQYF
TRBJ2-1 TRBV7-6 TRBD2 CASSPSSGSIYNEQFF
TRBJ2-2 TRBV11-3 TRBD2 CASSLDVAGRTNTGELFF
TRBJ2-2 TRBV7-2 NA CASSSLPVVGELFF
TRBJ2-1 TRBV6-2/TRBV6-3 NA CASSLTTLPYNEQFF
TRBJ2-7 TRBV12-3/TRBV12-4 TRBD1 CASTFGTDEQYF
TRBJ2-5 TRBV2 TRBD2 CASSIGTSGIETQYF
TRBJ2-3 TRBV19 TRBD1 CASSARDSWADTQYF
TRBJ2-6 TRBV15 TRBD2 CATSRDSRLAGVGANVLTF
TRBJ2-5 TRBV7-9 TRBD2 CASSLFEGIGGRGETQYF
TRBJ2-2 TRBV6-6 NA CASPGVGTGELFF
TRBJ1-2 TRBV29-1 NA CSADIDGYTF
TRBJ1-4 TRBV7-2 NA CASSSLGRATNEKLFF
TRBJ2-1 TRBV5-1 TRBD2 CASSPLDGLAGPEQFF
TRBJ2-3 TRBV5-6 NA CASSFSPSFTDTQYF
TRBJ1-3 TRBV3-1/TRBV3-2 TRBD1 CASSPGGSGNTIYF
TRBJ2-1 TRBV6-2/TRBV6-3 TRBD2 CASSYSASAGAYNEQFF
TRBJ1-3 TRBV18 NA CASSPRKDSDANTIYF
TRBJ1-3 TRBV6-6 NA CASSYDTVPGNTIYF
TRBJ2-3 TRBV20-1 TRBD2 CSASKSSGNTDTQYF
TRBJ2-2 TRBV10-2 TRBD2 CASSSGTSGRAVAGELFF
TRBJ2-1 TRBV12-3/TRBV12-4 NA CASSLGVSEQFF
TRBJ1-1 TRBV5-1 TRBD1 CASSSPGQDLSRTEAFF
TRBJ2-1 TRBV18 TRBD2 CASSPPGLAGVGEQFF
TRBJ2-5 TRBV10-1 TRBD2 CASSDSAGGSETQYF
TRBJ2-2 TRBV7-9 NA CASSLVRDFENTGELFF
TRBJ1-5 TRBV11-2 TRBD1 CASSLDREQPQHF
TRBJ2-7 TRBV7-3 NA CASSPSGSYEQYF
TRBJ2-3 TRBV27 TRBD2 CASSLSGGGNTDTQYF
TRBJ2-5 TRBV2 TRBD2 CASSQTLWEGPETQYF
TRBJ2-2 TRBV27 TRBD1 CASSFGTGPNTGELFF
TRBJ1-3 TRBV11-2 TRBD1 CASSLAIDRALSGNTIYF
TRBJ2-1 TRBV4-1 NA CASSQQTLGYNEQFF
TRBJ1-3 TRBV5-6 NA CASSLAGTSSGNTIYF
TRBJ2-5 TRBV12-3/TRBV12-4 NA CASSFRVETQYF
TRBJ2-1 TRBV10-1 TRBD2 CASGGLGPDEQFF
TRBJ2-5 TRBV4-1 TRBD2 CASSPRPGGETQYF
TRBJ2-1 TRBV12-3/TRBV12-4 TRBD1 CASSRPGQSRVF
TRBJ1-5 TRBV24-1 NA CATSDSGAAQPQHF
TRBJ2-5 TRBV24-1 TRBD1 CATSDTGQGAGETQYF
TRBJ1-4 TRBV7-9 NA CASSPSATNEKLFF
TRBJ2-2 TRBV18 NA CASSRTDTGELFF
TRBJ2-1 TRBV24-1 TRBD2 CATRDGGWTDEQFF
TRBJ1-1 TRBV21-1 NA CASSKRHVEKNTEAFF
TRBJ1-2 TRBV7-2 TRBD1 CASTDGTDISAIYGYTF
TRBJ2-1 TRBV5-6 NA CASSLRGLYNEQFF